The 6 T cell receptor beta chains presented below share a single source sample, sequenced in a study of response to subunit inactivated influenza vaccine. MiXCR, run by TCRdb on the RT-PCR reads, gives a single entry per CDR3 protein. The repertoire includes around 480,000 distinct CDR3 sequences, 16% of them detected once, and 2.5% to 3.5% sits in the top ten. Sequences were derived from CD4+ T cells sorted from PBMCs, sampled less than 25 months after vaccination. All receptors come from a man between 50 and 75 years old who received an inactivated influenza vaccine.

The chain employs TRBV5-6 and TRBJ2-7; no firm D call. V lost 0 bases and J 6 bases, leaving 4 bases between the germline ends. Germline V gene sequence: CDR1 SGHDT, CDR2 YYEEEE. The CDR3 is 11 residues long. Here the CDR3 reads CASSLEGEQYF. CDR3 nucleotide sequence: TGTGCCAGCAGCTTGGAAGGCGAGCAGTACTTC.

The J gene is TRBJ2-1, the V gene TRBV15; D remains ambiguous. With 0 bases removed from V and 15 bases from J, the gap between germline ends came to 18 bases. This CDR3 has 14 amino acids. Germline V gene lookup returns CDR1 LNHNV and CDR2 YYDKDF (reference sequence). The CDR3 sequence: CATSRDRGASRRFF. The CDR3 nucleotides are TGTGCCACCAGCAGAGATCGCGGAGCTTCGCGTCGGTTCTTC. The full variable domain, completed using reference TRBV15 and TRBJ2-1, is DAMVIQNPRYQVTQFGKPVTLSCSQTLNHNVMYWYQQKSSQAPKLLFHYYDKDFNNEADTPDNFQSRRPNTSFCFLDIRSPGLGDTAMYLCATSRDRGASRRFFGPGTRLTVL.

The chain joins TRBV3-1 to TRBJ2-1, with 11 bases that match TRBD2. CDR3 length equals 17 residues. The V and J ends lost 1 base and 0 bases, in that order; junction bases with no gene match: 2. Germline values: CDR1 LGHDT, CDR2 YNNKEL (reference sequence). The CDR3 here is CASSQGLAGSSYNEQFF. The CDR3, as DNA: TGTGCCAGCAGCCAAGGACTAGCGGGAAGCTCCTACAATGAGCAGTTCTTC.

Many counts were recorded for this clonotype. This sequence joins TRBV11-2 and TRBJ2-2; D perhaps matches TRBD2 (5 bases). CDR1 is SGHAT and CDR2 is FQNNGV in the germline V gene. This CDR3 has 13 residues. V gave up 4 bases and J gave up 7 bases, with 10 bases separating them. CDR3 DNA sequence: TGTGCCAGCAGCTCTAACCGGGGCGGGGAGCTGTTTTTT. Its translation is CASSSNRGGELFF.

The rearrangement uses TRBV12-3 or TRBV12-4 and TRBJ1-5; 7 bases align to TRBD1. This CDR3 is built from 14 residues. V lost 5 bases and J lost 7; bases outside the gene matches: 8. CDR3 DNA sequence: TGTGCCAGCAGTCCCCAGGGGGGAGGCCAGCCCCAGCATTTT. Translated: CASSPQGGGQPQHF.

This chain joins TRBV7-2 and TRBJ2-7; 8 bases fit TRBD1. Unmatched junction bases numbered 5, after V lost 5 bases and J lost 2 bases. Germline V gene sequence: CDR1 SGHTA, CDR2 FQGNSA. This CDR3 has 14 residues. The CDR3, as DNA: TGTGCCAGCAGCGCGCAGGGGGCCGCCTACGAGCAGTACTTC. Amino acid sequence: CASSAQGAAYEQYF. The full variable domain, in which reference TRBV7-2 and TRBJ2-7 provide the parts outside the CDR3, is GAGVSQSPSNKVTEKGKDVELRCDPISGHTALYWYRQSLGQGLEFLIYFQGNSAPDKSGLPSDRFSAERTGGSVSTLTIQRTQQEDSAVYLCASSAQGAAYEQYFGPGTRLTVT.